Presented here are 14 T cell receptor beta chains from one specimen sequenced in a study of T-cell reconstitution after alpha-beta-depleted transplantation in children. Preparation of the TCRbeta library involved a method that used unique molecular identifiers. TCRdb re-called the PCR reads with MiXCR, one entry per CDR3 protein. The data contain a few hundred thousand distinct CDR3 sequences, 10% to 15% of them seen just once; the ten biggest clones take up around 2.2%. The starting material was PBMCs, mostly from graft donor cells, obtained 360 days after TCRalphabeta/CD19-depleted stem cell transplant. These receptors all come from a male patient between 10 and 17 years old who had a stem cell transplant for acute myeloid leukemia, so the T cells may come from the graft donor.

This clonotype has only a few counts. This rearrangement joins TRBV5-1 to TRBJ2-3, with D perhaps TRBD1 (6 bases). From germline, CDR1 is SGHRS and CDR2 YFSETQ. This CDR3 is 17 amino acids long. Trimming took off 4 bases at V and 1 base at J, with 19 bases between the two ends. DNA of the CDR3: TGCGCCAGCAGCATACGGACAGTTCGAGGGGGCACAGATACGCAGTATTTT. It codes for CASSIRTVRGGTDTQYF.

The genes are TRBV29-1 and TRBJ2-7; TRBD2 might be the D (6 bases). Germline CDR1 is SQVTM and CDR2 is ANQGSEA. With 4 bases removed from V and 0 bases from J, the gap between germline ends came to 22 bases. This CDR3 comprises 17 residues. The CDR3 coding sequence is TGCAGCGTTGTGAAGAGACAGCGCCTCGGGAGCTCCTACGAGCAGTACTTC. It yields the protein CSVVKRQRLGSSYEQYF.

The chain recombines TRBV28 with TRBJ2-7; 11 bases map to TRBD2. The CDR3 sequence is 12 residues long. V shed 8 bases and J 4 bases; nucleotides not matched to a gene: 1. CDR1 MDHEN and CDR2 SYDVKM come from the germline V gene. The DNA of the CDR3 is TGTGCCAGCGTAGCGGGAGGGTACGAGCAGTACTTC. Residues: CASVAGGYEQYF. The full variable domain, with the rest looked up from reference TRBV28 and TRBJ2-7, is DVKVTQSSRYLVKRTGEKVFLECVQDMDHENMFWYRQDPGLGLRLIYFSYDVKMKEKGDIPEGYSVSREKKERFSLILESASTNQTSMYLCASVAGGYEQYFGPGTRLTVT.

This clonotype was picked up many times. The rearrangement uses TRBV29-1 and TRBJ2-5; D might be TRBD2 (7 bases). Germline V gives CDR1 SQVTM, CDR2 ANQGSEA. The CDR3 runs 13 residues. V lost 4 bases and J 4 bases, leaving 13 bases between the germline ends. In DNA form, the CDR3 reads TGCAGCGTTGCGACGGGGGGCCGAGAGACCCAGTACTTC. Translation gives CSVATGGRETQYF.

In its sample, this clonotype was seen a few times. The chain is built from TRBV5-1 and TRBJ2-7; a possible D gene is TRBD1 (6 bases). CDR1 is SGHRS, CDR2 YFSETQ, per germline. V gave up 4 bases and J gave up 2 bases, with 13 bases separating them. The CDR3 is made up of 14 amino acids. The CDR3 bases are TGCGCCAGCAGCGCCGGGACACAAGCCTACGAGCAGTACTTC. Protein product: CASSAGTQAYEQYF.

This clonotype was recorded at least ten times. The chain is built from TRBV28 and TRBJ2-1; a possible D gene is TRBD2 (5 bases). Looked up from germline, CDR1 is MDHEN and CDR2 is SYDVKM. V was cut by 2 bases and J by 0 bases, with 8 bases left in between. This CDR3 has 15 residues. In DNA, the CDR3 is TGTGCCAGCAGTTTAAATGCGGGCTCCTACAATGAGCAGTTCTTC. Translated: CASSLNAGSYNEQFF.

This clonotype has a count of ten or more. The V and J genes are TRBV6-1 and TRBJ2-2; maybe TRBD1 (5 bases). This CDR3 has 15 amino acids. With 6 bases removed from V and 5 bases from J, the gap between germline ends came to 16 bases. Germline V gene sequence: CDR1 MNHNS, CDR2 SASEGT. CDR3 sequence reads: CASSRGGARTGELFF. CDR3 DNA: TGTGCCAGCAGCCGCGGTGGGGCGCGGACCGGGGAGCTGTTTTTT.

Ten or more counts support this clonotype. The V call is TRBV10-3, the J call TRBJ2-7; TRBD2 matches at 9 bases. This CDR3 is built from 17 residues. V shed 6 bases and J 6 bases; nucleotides not matched to a gene: 18. Germline V gene sequence: CDR1 ENHRY, CDR2 SYGVKD. CDR3 in amino acids: CAISREPREGPLGEQYF. The CDR3, as DNA: TGTGCCATCAGCCGAGAGCCGCGGGAGGGCCCCCTCGGCGAGCAGTACTTC.

This clonotype has at least ten counts. The chain employs TRBV29-1 and TRBJ2-7; unclear D gene. The CDR3 is made up of 11 amino acids. V lost 7 bases and J lost 7, with 14 bases in between. Germline V gene sequence: CDR1 SQVTM, CDR2 ANQGSEA. CDR3 protein: CSAVTPPEQYF. The CDR3 DNA is TGCAGCGCTGTAACGCCTCCGGAGCAGTACTTC.

This clonotype came up a few times. The gene calls are TRBV20-1 and TRBJ2-7; 11 bases align to TRBD2. The CDR3 consists of 14 residues. The germline CDR1 and CDR2 sequences are DFQATT and SNEGSKA (reference sequence). With V trimmed by 5 bases and J by 2 bases, 5 bases remained unmatched. The chain's CDR3 is CSASSGRSAYEQYF. CDR3 DNA sequence: TGCAGTGCTTCTAGCGGGAGGTCAGCCTACGAGCAGTACTTC.

V gene TRBV6-4 combines with J gene TRBJ2-3, with TRBD1 matching 7 bases. V lost 6 bases, J lost 0 bases, and 6 bases stayed unmatched. Per germline, CDR1 MRHNA and CDR2 SNTAGT. The CDR3 has 15 residues. CDR3 in amino acids: CASSAGTVSTDTQYF. For the CDR3, the DNA is TGTGCCAGCAGCGCCGGGACAGTCAGCACAGATACGCAGTATTTT.

The chain has TRBV11-2 and TRBJ2-7, with 7 positions matching TRBD1. V lost 1 base and J lost 0; bases outside the gene matches: 3. The CDR3 has 15 residues. Germline V CDR1 and CDR2: SGHAT, FQNNGV. DNA of the CDR3: TGTGCCAGCAGCTTAGGTTGGACAGGCTCCTACGAGCAGTACTTC. Its translation: CASSLGWTGSYEQYF.

The chain links TRBV28 to TRBJ1-3; D gene ambiguous. The germline gives CDR1 MDHEN, CDR2 SYDVKM. CDR3 length: 16 amino acids. The germline V and J ends were trimmed by 5 bases and 2 bases, with 16 bases remaining between them. The CDR3 bases are TGTGCCAGCAGTCCCCACCTGAGGGTTACTGGAAACACCATATATTTT. Translated: CASSPHLRVTGNTIYF.

This clonotype was detected only a few times. The chain links TRBV24-1 to TRBJ2-7, with TRBD2 identical over 11 bases. CDR3 length: 16 amino acids. Germline V gene sequence: CDR1 KGHDR, CDR2 SFDVKD. The V segment lost 2 bases and the J segment 0 bases; nucleotides outside the gene matches: 2. The chain's CDR3 is CATSDCGTSGSYEQYF. The CDR3 DNA reads as TGTGCCACCAGTGATTGCGGGACTAGCGGCTCCTACGAGCAGTACTTC.